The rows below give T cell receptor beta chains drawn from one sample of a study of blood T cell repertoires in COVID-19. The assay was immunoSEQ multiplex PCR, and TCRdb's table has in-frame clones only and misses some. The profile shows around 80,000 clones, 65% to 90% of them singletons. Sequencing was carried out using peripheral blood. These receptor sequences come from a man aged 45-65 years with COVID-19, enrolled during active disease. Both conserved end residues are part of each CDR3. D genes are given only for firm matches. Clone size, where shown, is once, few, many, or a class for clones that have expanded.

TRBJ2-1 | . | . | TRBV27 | CASSLAPGGRQGDYNEQFF | TGTGCCAGCAGTTTAGCCCCTGGGGGGAGACAGGGCGACTACAATGAGCAGTTCTTC
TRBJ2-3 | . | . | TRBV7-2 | CASSAQGWVGGSTDTQYF | TGTGCCAGCAGCGCACAGGGGTGGGTGGGAGGAAGCACAGATACGCAGTATTTT
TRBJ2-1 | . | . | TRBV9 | CASSSGGARNYNEQFF | TGTGCCAGCAGCTCAGGAGGGGCTAGGAATTACAATGAGCAGTTCTTC
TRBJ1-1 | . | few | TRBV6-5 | CASSPIAGMNTEAFF | TGTGCCAGCAGTCCGATAGCAGGGATGAACACTGAAGCTTTCTTT
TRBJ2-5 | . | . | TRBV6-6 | CASSYSPGAETQYF | TGTGCCAGCAGTTACTCGCCAGGGGCAGAGACCCAGTACTTC
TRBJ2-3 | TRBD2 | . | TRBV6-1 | CASSALAGSVVWGTDTQYF | TGTGCCAGCAGTGCATTAGCGGGATCTGTGGTATGGGGCACAGATACGCAGTATTTT
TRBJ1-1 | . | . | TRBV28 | CAIKSGTEAFF | TGTGCCATTAAGAGTGGCACTGAAGCTTTCTTT
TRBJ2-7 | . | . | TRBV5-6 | CASSADPGHSYEQYF | TGTGCCAGCAGCGCAGACCCGGGACACTCCTACGAGCAGTACTTC
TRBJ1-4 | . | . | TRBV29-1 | CSPSTNEKLFF | TGCAGCCCCTCCACTAATGAAAAACTGTTTTTT
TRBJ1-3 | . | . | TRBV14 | CASSQFEEEWALGNTIYF | TGTGCCAGCAGCCAGTTCGAAGAAGAGTGGGCACTCGGAAACACCATATATTTT
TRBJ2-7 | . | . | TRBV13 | CASSLVGGRNSYEQYF | TGTGCCAGCAGCTTAGTGGGTGGGAGGAATTCCTACGAGCAGTACTTC
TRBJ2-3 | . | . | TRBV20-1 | CSGGDPDTQYF | TGCAGTGGCGGGGACCCAGATACGCAGTATTTT
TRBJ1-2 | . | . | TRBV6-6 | CASSFPNGLGYTF | TGTGCCAGCAGTTTCCCGAATGGGCTCGGCTACACCTTC
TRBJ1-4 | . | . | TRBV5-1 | CASSLQGATNEKLFF | TGCGCCAGCAGCCTGCAAGGAGCAACTAATGAAAAACTGTTTTTT
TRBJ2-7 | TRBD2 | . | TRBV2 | CASERETYEQYF | TGTGCCAGCGAGCGGGAGACCTACGAGCAGTACTTC
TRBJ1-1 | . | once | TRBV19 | CASSNGGVWAEAFF | TGTGCCAGTAGTAACGGAGGGGTTTGGGCTGAAGCTTTCTTT
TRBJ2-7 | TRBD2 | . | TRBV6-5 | CASSLLGGADEQYF | TGTGCCAGCAGCCTTCTCGGGGGGGCTGACGAGCAGTACTTC
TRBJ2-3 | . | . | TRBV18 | CASSPQVISSDTQYF | TGTGCCAGCTCACCCCAGGTTATCTCTTCAGATACGCAGTATTTT
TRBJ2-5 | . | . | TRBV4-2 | CASSESGTPLQETQYF | TGTGCCAGCAGCGAATCCGGGACACCTCTTCAAGAGACCCAGTACTTC
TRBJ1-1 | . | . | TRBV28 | CASTRGRGWNTEAFF | TGTGCCAGCACCCGGGGGAGGGGCTGGAACACTGAAGCTTTCTTT
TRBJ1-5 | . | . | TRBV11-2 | CASSLGENQPQHF | TGTGCCAGCAGCTTAGGGGAGAATCAGCCCCAGCATTTT
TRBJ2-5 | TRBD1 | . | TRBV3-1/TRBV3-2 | CASSHFTSGTGRSETQYF | TGTGCCAGCAGCCATTTTACCTCCGGGACAGGGCGGTCAGAGACCCAGTACTTC
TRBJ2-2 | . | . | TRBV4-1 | CASSPEVVTGELFF | TGCGCCAGCAGCCCCGAGGTAGTGACCGGGGAGCTGTTTTTT
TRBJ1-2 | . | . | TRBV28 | CASSQGVDYGYTF | TGTGCCAGCAGCCAAGGGGTTGACTATGGCTACACCTTC
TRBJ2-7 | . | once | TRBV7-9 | CASSSDNYEQYF | TGTGCCAGCAGCTCGGACAACTACGAGCAGTACTTC
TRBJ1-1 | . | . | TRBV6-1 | CASSEGQMNTEAFF | TGTGCCAGCAGTGAGGGGCAGATGAACACTGAAGCTTTCTTT
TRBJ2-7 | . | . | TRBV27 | CASSLTSNSYEQYF | TGTGCCAGCAGCTTAACTAGTAACTCCTACGAGCAGTACTTC
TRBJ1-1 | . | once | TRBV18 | CASSPQGGTEAFF | TGTGCCAGCTCCCCCCAGGGAGGTACTGAAGCTTTCTTT
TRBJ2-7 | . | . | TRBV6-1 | CASRGREFPYEQYF | TGTGCCAGCAGGGGCAGAGAATTTCCCTACGAGCAGTACTTC
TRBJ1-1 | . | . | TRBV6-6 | CASSPGGSNTEAFF | TGTGCCAGCAGCCCCGGGGGATCGAACACTGAAGCTTTCTTT
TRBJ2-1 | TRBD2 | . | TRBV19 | CASSGSSGASSYNEQFF | TGTGCCAGTAGTGGATCTAGCGGGGCCAGTTCCTACAATGAGCAGTTCTTC
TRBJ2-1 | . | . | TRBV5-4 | CASSLEVSSDEQFF | TGTGCCAGCAGCTTGGAGGTTAGCTCCGATGAGCAGTTCTTC
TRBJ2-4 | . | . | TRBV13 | CASSFTSAGSQNIQYF | TGTGCCAGCAGCTTCACTTCGGCGGGTTCTCAAAACATTCAGTACTTC
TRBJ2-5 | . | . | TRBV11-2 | CASSPTGLPRTQYF | TGTGCCAGCAGCCCCACGGGACTCCCAAGGACCCAGTACTTC
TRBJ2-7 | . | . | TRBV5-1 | CASSPGTYEQYF | TGCGCCAGCAGCCCCGGGACCTACGAGCAGTACTTC
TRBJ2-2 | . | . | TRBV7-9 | CASSSPAPSSEWRELFF | TGTGCCAGCAGCTCCCCCGCCCCCTCTAGCGAATGGCGGGAGCTGTTTTTT
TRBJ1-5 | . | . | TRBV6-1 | CASSDVLNQPQHF | TGTGCCAGCAGTGACGTCCTAAATCAGCCCCAGCATTTT
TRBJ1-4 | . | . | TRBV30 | CAWNPGKVEKLFF | TGTGCCTGGAACCCAGGGAAGGTTGAAAAACTGTTTTTT
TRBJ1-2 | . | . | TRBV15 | CATSRGANYGYTF | TGTGCCACCAGCAGAGGCGCTAACTATGGCTACACCTTC
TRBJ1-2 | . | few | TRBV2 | CASSADNTSGYTF | TGTGCCAGCAGTGCCGACAACACTTCTGGCTACACCTTC